This T cell receptor (beta chain) comes out of a study of shared clonotypes between healthy human individuals. Germline V gene lookup returns CDR1 SGHRS and CDR2 YFSETQ. The CDR3 runs 14 residues. With regard to this clone: Sequence at one end of the junction differs from germline and may be a read error.

Profiling relied on immunoSEQ multiplex PCR, and the TCRdb table lists in-frame clones only, not all of them. The sample holds roughly 2 million clones, more than 90% seen once. The clonotype was recovered from a man between 18 and 35 years old in good health. Sample: naive CD4+ T cells sorted from blood. The subset denotes: CD45RA+ positively selected. The chain links TRBV5-1 to TRBJ1-1; the D gene is possibly TRBD1 (6 bases). This chain's CDR3 is CASTLAGGHTEAFF. CDR3 DNA: TGCGCCAGCACCTTGGCCGGGGGGCACACTGAAGCTTTCTTT.